In this sample, the clone carrying this T cell receptor (beta chain) turned up once. These data originate in a study of PD-1 blockade in classical Hodgkin lymphoma. Time point reported: cycle 4 day 1 (C4D1), after about 6 weeks of nivolumab. All trial patients relapsed after autologous stem cell transplantation. Using immunoSEQ multiplex PCR, the repertoire was profiled, and TCRdb retains in-frame clones only, with some absent. Among some 93,000 clones listed, around 80% were seen once. V dropped 1 base and J dropped 3; count of bases not matched to a gene: 6. CDR1 and CDR2 (germline): SGHTA, FQGNSA. The CDR3 length is 15 residues.

The TCR was taken from a human donor with classical Hodgkin lymphoma. V and J are TRBV7-2 and TRBJ2-7; 7 positions match TRBD2. Material: peripheral blood mononuclear cells (PBMCs), obtained before the fourth cycle of nivolumab. CDR3 loop: CASSLGGGPVYEQYF. CDR3 sequence (DNA): TGTGCCAGCAGCTTAGGGGGGGGACCAGTCTACGAGCAGTACTTC.